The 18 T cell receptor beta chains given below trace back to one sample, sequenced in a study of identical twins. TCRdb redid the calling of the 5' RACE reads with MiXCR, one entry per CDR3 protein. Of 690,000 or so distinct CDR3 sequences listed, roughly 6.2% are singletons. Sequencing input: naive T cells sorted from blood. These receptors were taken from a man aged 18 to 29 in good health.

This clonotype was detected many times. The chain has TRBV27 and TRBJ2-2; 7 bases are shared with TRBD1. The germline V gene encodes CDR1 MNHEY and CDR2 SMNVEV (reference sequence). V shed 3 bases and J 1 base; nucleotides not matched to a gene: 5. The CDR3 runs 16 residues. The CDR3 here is CASSFTGVRNTGELFF. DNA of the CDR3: TGTGCCAGCAGTTTTACAGGGGTCAGGAACACCGGGGAGCTGTTTTTT.

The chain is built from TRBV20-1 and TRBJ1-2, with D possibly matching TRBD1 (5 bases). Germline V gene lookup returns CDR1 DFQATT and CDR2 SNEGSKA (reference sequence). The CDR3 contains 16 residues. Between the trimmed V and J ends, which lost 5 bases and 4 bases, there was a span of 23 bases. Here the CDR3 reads CSAPTEFTVRVYGYTF. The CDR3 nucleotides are TGCAGTGCTCCGACAGAGTTCACTGTGAGAGTCTATGGCTACACCTTC.

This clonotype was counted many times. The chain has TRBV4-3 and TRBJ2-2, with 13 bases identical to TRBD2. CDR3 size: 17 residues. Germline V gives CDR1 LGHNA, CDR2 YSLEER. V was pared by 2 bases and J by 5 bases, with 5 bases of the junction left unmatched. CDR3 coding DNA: TGCGCCAGCAGCCAACGGACTAGCGGGAGTTTTACCGGGGAGCTGTTTTTT. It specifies CASSQRTSGSFTGELFF.

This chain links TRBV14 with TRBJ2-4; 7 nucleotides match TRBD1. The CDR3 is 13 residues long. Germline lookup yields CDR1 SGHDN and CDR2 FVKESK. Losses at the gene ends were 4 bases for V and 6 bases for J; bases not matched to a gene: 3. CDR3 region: CASSPGQRNIQYF. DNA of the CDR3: TGTGCCAGCAGCCCGGGACAGAGAAACATTCAGTACTTC. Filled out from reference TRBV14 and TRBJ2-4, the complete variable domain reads EAGVTQFPSHSVIEKGQTVTLRCDPISGHDNLYWYRRVMGKEIKFLLHFVKESKQDESGMPNNRFLAERTGGTYSTLKVQPAELEDSGVYFCASSPGQRNIQYFGAGTRLSVL.

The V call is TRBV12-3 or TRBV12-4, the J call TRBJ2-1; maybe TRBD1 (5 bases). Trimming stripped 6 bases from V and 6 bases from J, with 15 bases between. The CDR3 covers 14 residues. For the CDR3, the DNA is TGTGCCAGCAGCCAACAGGAGATTGGCAATGAGCAGTTCTTC. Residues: CASSQQEIGNEQFF.

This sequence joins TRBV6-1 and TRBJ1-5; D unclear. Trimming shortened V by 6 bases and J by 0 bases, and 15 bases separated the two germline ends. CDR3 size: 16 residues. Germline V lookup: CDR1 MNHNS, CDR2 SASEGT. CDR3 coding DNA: TGTGCCAGCAGGTCTTCGTCTCGAGGTAGCAATCAGCCCCAGCATTTT. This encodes CASRSSSRGSNQPQHF.

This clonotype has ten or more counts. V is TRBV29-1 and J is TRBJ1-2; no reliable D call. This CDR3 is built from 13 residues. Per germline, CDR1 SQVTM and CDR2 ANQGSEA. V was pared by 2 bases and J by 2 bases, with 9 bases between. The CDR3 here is CSVERAENYGYTF. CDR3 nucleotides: TGCAGCGTTGAACGCGCAGAGAACTATGGCTACACCTTC.

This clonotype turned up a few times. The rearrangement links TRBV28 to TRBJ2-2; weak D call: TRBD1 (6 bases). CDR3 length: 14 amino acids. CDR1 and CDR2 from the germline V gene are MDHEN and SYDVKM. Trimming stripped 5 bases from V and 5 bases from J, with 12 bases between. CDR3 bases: TGTGCCAGCAGTAGCTTCAGGGGTACCGGGGAGCTGTTTTTT. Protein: CASSSFRGTGELFF.

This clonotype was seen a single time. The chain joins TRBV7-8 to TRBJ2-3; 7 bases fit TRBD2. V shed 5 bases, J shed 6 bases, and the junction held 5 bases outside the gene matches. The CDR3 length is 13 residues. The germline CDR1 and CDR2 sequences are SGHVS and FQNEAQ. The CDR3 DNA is TGTGCCAGCAGCCGGACTAGTATCGATACGCAGTATTTT. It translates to CASSRTSIDTQYF.

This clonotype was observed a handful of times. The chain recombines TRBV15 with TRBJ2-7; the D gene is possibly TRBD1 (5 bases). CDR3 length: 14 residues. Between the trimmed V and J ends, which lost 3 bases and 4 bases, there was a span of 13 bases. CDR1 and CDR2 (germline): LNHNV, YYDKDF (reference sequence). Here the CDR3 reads CATSSPRAAYEQYF. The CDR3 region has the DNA TGTGCCACCAGCAGTCCCAGGGCCGCGTACGAGCAGTACTTC.

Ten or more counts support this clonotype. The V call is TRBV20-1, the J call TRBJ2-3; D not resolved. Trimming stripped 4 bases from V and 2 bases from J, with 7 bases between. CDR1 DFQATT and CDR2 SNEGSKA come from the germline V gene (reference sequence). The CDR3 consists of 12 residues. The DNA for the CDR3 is TGCAGTGCTACGCACTTCACAGATACGCAGTATTTT. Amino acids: CSATHFTDTQYF.

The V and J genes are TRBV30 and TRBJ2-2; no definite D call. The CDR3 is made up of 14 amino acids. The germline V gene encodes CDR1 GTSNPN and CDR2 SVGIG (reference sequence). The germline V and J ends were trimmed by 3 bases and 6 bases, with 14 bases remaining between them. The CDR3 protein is CAWSVRSEAGELFF. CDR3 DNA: TGTGCCTGGAGCGTCCGGAGTGAAGCCGGGGAGCTGTTTTTT.

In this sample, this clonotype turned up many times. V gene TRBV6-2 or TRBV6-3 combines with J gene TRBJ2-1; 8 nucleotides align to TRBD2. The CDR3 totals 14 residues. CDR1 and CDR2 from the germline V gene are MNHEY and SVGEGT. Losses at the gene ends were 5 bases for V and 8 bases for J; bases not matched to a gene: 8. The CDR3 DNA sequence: TGTGCCAGCAGTCCTGAAAGCGGGAGCTATGAGCAGTTCTTC. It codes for CASSPESGSYEQFF.

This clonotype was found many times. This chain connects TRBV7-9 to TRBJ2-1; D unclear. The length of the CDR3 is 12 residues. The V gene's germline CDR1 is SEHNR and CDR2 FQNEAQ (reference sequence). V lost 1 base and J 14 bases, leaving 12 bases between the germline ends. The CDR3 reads CASSLVGMWKFF. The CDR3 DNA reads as TGTGCCAGCAGCTTAGTAGGGATGTGGAAGTTCTTC. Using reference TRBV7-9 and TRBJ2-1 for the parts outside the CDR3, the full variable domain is DTGVSQNPRHKITKRGQNVTFRCDPISEHNRLYWYRQTLGQGPEFLTYFQNEAQLEKSRLLSDRFSAERPKGSFSTLEIQRTEQGDSAMYLCASSLVGMWKFFGPGTRLTVL.

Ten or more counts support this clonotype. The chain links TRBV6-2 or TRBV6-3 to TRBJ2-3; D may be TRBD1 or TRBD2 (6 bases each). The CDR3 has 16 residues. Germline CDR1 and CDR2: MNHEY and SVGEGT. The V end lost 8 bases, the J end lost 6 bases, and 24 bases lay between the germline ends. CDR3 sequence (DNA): TGTGCCAGCTTCAACCCGGGGGCTAAGGTGGTCGATACGCAGTATTTT. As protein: CASFNPGAKVVDTQYF.

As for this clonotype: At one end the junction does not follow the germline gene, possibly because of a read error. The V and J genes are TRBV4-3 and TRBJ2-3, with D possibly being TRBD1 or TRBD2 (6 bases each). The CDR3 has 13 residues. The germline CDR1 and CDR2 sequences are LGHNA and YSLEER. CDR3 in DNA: TGCGACAGCAGCCAGGGGACTGCAGATACGCAGTATTTT. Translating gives CDSSQGTADTQYF.

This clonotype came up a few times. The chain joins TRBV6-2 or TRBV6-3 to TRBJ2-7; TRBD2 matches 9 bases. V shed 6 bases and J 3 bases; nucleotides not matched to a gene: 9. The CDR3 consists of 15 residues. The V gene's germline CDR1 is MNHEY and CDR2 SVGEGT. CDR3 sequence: CASRNLAGEGYEQYF. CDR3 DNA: TGTGCCAGCAGAAACTTAGCGGGAGAGGGCTACGAGCAGTACTTC.

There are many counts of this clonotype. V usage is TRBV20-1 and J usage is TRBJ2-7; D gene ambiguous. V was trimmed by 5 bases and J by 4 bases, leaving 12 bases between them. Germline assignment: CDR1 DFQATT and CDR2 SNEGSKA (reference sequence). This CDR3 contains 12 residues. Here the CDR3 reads CSAELNSYEQYF. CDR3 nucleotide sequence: TGCAGTGCTGAACTAAACTCGTACGAGCAGTACTTC.